The clone carrying this TCR beta chain occurred a few times. This specimen belongs to a study of blood T cell repertoires in COVID-19. For the study at large: The United States, Italy and Spain were the sources of the acute and convalescent COVID-19 samples. Nucleic acid was either cDNA or gDNA, and it came from T cells, B-cell-depleted T cells, or PBMCs.

Methods used by the authors: Researchers report that nucleated cell counts were estimated from reference gene primer amplification. Assay: immunoSEQ multiplex PCR; the TCRdb copy retains only in-frame clones and omits some. Clone size and the V and J calls come from that table; the DNA yielded D and trimming. There are around 150,000 clones in the sample; around four fifths occur only once, and 22% lies in the top ten. CDR3 length: 17 amino acids. V was shortened by 5 bases and J by 0 bases, with 17 bases between the two germline ends. Per the germline V gene, CDR1 is LNHDA and CDR2 is SQIVND (reference sequence).

This rearrangement joins TRBV19 to TRBJ2-1; TRBD2 might be the D (6 bases). This TCR was recovered from a woman older than 75 with acute or convalescent COVID-19. The sequencing input was peripheral blood. CDR3 loop: CASSPRLGISSYNEQFF. CDR3 sequence (DNA): TGTGCCAGTAGTCCGCGACTAGGGATTAGCTCCTACAATGAGCAGTTCTTC.